This T cell receptor (beta chain) was documented in a study of T-cell reconstitution after alpha-beta-depleted transplantation in children. Germline CDR1 DFQATT, CDR2 SNEGSKA (reference sequence). The germline V and J ends were trimmed by 2 bases and 5 bases, with 10 bases remaining between them. The length of the CDR3 is 14 residues. Study conclusions and caveats: Alpha-beta T cells present about two months after transplant were reported to originate from several hundred expanded graft clones. The main origin of T-cell counts and diversity one year after transplant was newly produced T cells. Some patients owed their high day-60 TCRbeta diversity to surviving recipient T cells and thymic progenitors.

In this sample, this clonotype turned up a few times. Its antigen is undetermined. Unique molecular identifiers tagged the TCRbeta library. TCRdb re-derived calls from the PCR reads in MiXCR, one entry per CDR3 protein. Found here are about 440,000 distinct CDR3 sequences, around two fifths of them singletons; the top ten hold under 30%. The sequence was collected from a girl aged 2-10 years with aplastic anemia, due to receive a stem cell transplant. The J gene is TRBJ1-6, the V gene TRBV20-1; possibly TRBD1 for D (6 bases). Sequenced here: PBMCs, sampled before TCRalphabeta/CD19-depleted stem cell transplant. The chain's CDR3 is CSARPRQDNSPLHF. The CDR3 DNA reads TGCAGTGCTAGACCTAGACAGGATAATTCACCCCTCCACTTT.